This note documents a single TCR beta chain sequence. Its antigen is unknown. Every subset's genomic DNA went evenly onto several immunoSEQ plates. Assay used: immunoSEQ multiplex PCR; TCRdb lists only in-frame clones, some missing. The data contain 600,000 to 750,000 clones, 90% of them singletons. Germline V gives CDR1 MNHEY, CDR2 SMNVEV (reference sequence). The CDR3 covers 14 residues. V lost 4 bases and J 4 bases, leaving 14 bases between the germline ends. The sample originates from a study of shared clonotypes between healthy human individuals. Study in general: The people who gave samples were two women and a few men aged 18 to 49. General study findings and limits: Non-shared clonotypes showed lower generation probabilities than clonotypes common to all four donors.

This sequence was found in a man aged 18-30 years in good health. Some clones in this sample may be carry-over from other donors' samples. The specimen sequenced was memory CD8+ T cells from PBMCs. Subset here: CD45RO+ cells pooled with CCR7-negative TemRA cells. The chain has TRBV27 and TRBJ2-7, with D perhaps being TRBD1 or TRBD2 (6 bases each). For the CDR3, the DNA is TGTGCCAGCAGTTGGGGGGCGTACGGGTACGAGCAGTACTTC. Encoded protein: CASSWGAYGYEQYF.